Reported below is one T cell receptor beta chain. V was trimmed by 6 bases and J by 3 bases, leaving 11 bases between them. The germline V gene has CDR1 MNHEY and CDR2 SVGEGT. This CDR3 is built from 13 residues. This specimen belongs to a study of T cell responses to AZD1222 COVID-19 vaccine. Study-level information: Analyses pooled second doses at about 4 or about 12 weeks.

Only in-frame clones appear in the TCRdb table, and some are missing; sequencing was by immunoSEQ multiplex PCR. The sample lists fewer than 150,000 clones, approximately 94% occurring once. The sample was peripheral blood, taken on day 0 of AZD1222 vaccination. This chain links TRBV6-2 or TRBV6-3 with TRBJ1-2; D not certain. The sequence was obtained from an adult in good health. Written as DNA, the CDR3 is TGTGCCAGCAGCCCCGACACGGACTATGGCTACACCTTC. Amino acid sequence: CASSPDTDYGYTF.